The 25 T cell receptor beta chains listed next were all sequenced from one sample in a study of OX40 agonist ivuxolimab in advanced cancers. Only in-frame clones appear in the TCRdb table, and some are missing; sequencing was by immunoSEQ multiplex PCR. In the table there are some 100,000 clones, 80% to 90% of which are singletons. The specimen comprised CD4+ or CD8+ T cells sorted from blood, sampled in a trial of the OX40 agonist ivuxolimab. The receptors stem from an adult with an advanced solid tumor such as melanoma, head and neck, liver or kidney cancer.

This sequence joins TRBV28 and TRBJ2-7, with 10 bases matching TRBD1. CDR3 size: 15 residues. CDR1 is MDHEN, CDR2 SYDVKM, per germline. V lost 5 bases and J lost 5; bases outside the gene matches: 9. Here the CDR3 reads CASSSSGTGADEQYF. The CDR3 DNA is TGTGCCAGCAGTAGTTCCGGGACAGGGGCCGACGAGCAGTACTTC.

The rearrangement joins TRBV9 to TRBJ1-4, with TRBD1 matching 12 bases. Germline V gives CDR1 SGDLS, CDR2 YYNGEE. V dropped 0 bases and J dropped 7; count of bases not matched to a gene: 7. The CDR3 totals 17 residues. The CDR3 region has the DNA TGTGCCAGCAGCGTAGGCCCGGGACAGGGGGCGGGTGAAAAACTGTTTTTT. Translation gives CASSVGPGQGAGEKLFF.

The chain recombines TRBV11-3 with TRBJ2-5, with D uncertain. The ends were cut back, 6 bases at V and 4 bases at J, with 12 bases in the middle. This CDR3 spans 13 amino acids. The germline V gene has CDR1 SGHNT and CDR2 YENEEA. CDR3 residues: CASSHNVGETQYF. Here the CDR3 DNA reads TGTGCCAGCAGTCACAACGTCGGAGAGACCCAGTACTTC. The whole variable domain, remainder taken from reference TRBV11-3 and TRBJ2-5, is EAGVVQSPRYKIIEKKQPVAFWCNPISGHNTLYWYLQNLGQGPELLIRYENEEAVDDSQLPKDRFSAERLKGVDSTLKIQPAELGDSAVYLCASSHNVGETQYFGPGTRLLVL.

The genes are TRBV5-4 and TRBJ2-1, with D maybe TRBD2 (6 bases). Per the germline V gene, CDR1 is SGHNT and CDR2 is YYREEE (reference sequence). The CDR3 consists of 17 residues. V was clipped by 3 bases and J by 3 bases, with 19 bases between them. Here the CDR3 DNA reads TGTGCCAGCAGCTGGTGGAGTGCGGGGACGTACTACAATGAGCAGTTCTTC. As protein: CASSWWSAGTYYNEQFF.

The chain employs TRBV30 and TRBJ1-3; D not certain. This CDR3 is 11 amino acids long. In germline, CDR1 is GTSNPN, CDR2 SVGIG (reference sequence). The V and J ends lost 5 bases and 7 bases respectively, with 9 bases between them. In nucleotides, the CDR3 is TGTGCCTGGGGGTCTTGGAACACCATATATTTT. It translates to CAWGSWNTIYF.

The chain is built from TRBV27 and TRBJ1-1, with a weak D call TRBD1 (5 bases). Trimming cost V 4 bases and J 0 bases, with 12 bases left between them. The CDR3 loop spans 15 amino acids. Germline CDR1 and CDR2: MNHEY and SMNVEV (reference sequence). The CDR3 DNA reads TGTGCCAGCAGTTCATACGGGGACGTGAACACTGAAGCTTTCTTT. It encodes CASSSYGDVNTEAFF.

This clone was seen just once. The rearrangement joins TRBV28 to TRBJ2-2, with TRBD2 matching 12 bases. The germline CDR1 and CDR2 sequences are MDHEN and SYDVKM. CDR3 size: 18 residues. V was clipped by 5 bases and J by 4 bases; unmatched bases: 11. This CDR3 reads CASSQRLAGGPRTGELFF. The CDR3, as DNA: TGTGCCAGCAGTCAAAGGCTAGCGGGGGGGCCGCGCACCGGGGAGCTGTTTTTT. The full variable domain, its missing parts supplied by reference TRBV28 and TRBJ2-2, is DVKVTQSSRYLVKRTGEKVFLECVQDMDHENMFWYRQDPGLGLRLIYFSYDVKMKEKGDIPEGYSVSREKKERFSLILESASTNQTSMYLCASSQRLAGGPRTGELFFGEGSRLTVL.

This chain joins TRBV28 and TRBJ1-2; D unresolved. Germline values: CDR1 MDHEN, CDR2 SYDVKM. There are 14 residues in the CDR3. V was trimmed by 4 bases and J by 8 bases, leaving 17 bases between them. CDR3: CASSYRDRVVGYTF. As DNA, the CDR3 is TGTGCCAGCAGTTACCGAGACCGGGTGGTGGGCTACACCTTC.

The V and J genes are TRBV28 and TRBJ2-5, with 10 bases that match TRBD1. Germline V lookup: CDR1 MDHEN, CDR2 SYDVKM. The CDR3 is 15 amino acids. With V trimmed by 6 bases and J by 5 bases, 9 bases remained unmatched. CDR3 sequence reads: CASRTGQGSGETQYF. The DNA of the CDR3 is TGTGCCAGCAGAACGGGACAGGGGTCTGGGGAGACCCAGTACTTC.

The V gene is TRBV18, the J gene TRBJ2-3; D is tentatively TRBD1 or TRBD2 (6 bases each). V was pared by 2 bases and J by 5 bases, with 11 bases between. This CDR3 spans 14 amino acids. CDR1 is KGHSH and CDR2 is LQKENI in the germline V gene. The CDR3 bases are TGTGCCAGCTCACCAGAGGGGGGCGAAGATACGCAGTATTTT. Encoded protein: CASSPEGGEDTQYF.

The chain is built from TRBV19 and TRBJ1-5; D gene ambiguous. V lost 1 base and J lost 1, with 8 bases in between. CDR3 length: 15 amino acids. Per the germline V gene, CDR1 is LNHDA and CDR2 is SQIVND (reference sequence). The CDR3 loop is CASSIGGRSNQPQHF. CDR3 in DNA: TGTGCCAGTAGTATAGGCGGACGGAGCAATCAGCCCCAGCATTTT.

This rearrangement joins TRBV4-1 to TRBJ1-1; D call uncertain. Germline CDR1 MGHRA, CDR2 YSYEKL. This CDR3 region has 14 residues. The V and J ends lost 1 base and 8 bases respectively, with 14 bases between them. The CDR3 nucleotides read TGCGCCAGCAGCCAAGCTCTACCGATTACGGAAGCTTTCTTT. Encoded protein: CASSQALPITEAFF.

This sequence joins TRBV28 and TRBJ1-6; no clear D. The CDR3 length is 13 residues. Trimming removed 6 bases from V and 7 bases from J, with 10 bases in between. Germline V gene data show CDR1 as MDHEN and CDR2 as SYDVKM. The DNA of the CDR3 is TGTGCCAGCAGCCGAGACTCGAATTCACCCCTCCACTTT. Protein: CASSRDSNSPLHF.

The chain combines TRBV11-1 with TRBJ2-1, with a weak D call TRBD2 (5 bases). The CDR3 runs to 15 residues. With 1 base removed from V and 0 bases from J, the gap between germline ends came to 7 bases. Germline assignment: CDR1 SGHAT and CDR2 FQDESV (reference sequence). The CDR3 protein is CASSLGTSSYNEQFF. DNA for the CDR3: TGTGCCAGCAGCTTAGGGACTTCCTCCTACAATGAGCAGTTCTTC.

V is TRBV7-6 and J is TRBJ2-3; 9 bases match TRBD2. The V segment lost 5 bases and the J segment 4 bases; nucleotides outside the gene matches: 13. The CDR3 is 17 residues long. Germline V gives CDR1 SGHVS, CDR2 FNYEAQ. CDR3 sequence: CASSPGVGGGVPDTQYF. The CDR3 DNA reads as TGTGCCAGCAGCCCCGGGGTCGGCGGGGGGGTTCCAGATACGCAGTATTTT.

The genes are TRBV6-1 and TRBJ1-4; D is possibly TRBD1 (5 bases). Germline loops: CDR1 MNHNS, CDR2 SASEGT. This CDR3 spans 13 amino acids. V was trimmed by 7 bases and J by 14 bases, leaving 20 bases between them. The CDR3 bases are TGTGCCAGCAACACTGACGGAGGACGGGGGCTGTTTTTT. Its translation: CASNTDGGRGLFF.

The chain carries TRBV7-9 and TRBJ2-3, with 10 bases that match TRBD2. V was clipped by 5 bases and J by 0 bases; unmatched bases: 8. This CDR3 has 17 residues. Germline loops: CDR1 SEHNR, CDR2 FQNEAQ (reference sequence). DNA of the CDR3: TGTGCCAGCAGCCGGCCCCTAGCGGGAGCTAGCACAGATACGCAGTATTTT. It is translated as CASSRPLAGASTDTQYF.

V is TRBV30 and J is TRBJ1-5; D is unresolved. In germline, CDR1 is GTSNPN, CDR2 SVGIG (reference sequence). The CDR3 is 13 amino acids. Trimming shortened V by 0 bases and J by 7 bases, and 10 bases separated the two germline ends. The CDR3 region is CAWSVREEQPQHF. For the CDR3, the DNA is TGTGCCTGGAGTGTACGTGAAGAGCAGCCCCAGCATTTT.

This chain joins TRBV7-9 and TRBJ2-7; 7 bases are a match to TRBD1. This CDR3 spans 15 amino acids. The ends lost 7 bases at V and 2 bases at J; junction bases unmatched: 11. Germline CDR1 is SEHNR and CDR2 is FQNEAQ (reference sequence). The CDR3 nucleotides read TGTGCCAGCACACGCGACAGGGTCAGTCCCTACGAGCAGTACTTC. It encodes CASTRDRVSPYEQYF.

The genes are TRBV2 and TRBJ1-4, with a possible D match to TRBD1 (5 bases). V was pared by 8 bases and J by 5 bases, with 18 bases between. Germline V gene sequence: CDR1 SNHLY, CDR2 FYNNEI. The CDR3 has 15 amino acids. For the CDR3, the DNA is TGTGCCAGCGGCGGGACCCCAACGCGGAATGAAAAACTGTTTTTT. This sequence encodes CASGGTPTRNEKLFF.

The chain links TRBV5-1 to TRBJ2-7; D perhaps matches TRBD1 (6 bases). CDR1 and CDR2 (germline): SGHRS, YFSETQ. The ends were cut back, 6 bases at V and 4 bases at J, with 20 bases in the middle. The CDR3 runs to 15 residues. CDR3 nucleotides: TGCGCCAGCACCTCCCTTCCAGGGGAAATGTACGAGCAGTACTTC. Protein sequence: CASTSLPGEMYEQYF.

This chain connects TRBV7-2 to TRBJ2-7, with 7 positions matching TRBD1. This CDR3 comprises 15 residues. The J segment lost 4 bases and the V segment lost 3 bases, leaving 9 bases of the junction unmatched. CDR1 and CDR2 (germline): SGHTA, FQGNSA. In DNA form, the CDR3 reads TGTGCCAGCAGCTTGACAGGGAGCAACCGATACGAGCAGTACTTC. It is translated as CASSLTGSNRYEQYF.

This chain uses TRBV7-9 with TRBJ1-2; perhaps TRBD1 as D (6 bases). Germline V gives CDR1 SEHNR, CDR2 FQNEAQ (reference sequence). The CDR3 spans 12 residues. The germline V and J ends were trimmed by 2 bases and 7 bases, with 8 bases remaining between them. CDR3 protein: CASSLPTGGYTF. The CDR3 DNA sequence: TGTGCCAGCAGCTTACCGACAGGTGGCTACACCTTC.

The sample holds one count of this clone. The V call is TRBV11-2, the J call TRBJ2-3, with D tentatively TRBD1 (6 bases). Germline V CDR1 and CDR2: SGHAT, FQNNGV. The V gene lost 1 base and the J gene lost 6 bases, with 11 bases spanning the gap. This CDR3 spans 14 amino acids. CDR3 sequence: CASSLVLTGDTQYF. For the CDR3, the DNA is TGTGCCAGCAGCTTAGTTTTAACAGGGGATACGCAGTATTTT.

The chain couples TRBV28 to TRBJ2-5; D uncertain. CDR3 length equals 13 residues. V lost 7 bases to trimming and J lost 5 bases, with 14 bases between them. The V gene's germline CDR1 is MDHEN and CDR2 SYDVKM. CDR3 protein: CASTLFRWETQYF. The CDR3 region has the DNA TGTGCCAGCACCCTCTTCAGATGGGAGACCCAGTACTTC.